The clone carrying this T cell receptor beta chain was seen ten or more times. Constant-region reverse primers amplified full-length variable regions, followed by semi-nested Nested Universal Primer A PCR. Each CDR3 protein gets one entry after TCRdb re-called the 5' RACE reads with MiXCR. The table lists roughly 69,000 distinct CDR3 sequences, 22% of them singletons. Trimming pared 5 bases from V and 5 bases from J, leaving 13 bases between. Germline V gives CDR1 SEHNR, CDR2 FQNEAQ (reference sequence). The CDR3 consists of 13 residues. The specimen was memory CD4+ T cells sorted from a lymph node. Subset given: memory CD4+ T cells, CD4+CD45RO+CD25-. The chain links TRBV7-9 to TRBJ2-7; possible D gene TRBD1, 6 bases. The clonotype originates from a female donor with breast cancer. The DNA of the CDR3 is TGTGCCAGCAGCAGAACACAGGGTAACGAGCAGTACTTC. Translated, it gives CASSRTQGNEQYF.